This T cell receptor (beta chain) originates from a study of Ad26.COV2.S vaccination and SARS-CoV-2 variants. The protocol was immunoSEQ multiplex PCR, while the TCRdb copy is restricted to in-frame clones and leaves out a portion. The sample consists of 200,000 to 250,000 clones, more than 75% of them appearing once. The treatment here: around 19 received Ad26.COV2.S at low or high dose, single or two shots; several received placebo; per-sample allocation not given. The samples were gathered on day 63 after the first injection of vaccine or placebo. As its vector, the vaccine had Ad26, which expressed Wuhan-strain SARS-CoV-2 spike. The germline CDR1 and CDR2 sequences are KGHSH and LQKENI. V lost 3 bases and J lost 1, with 26 bases in between. This CDR3 has 20 amino acids.

This TCR was sampled from a person between 18 and 65 years old who received the Ad26.COV2.S COVID-19 vaccine or a placebo. The genes are TRBV18 and TRBJ2-3, with D possibly TRBD2 on 7 matching bases. This specimen was peripheral blood, taken in a trial of Ad26.COV2.S vaccine versus placebo. The CDR3 region is CASSPLGSGTSPGGTDTQYF. DNA for the CDR3: TGTGCCAGCTCACCGCTAGGGAGCGGGACATCTCCAGGTGGCACAGATACGCAGTATTTT.